This TCR beta chain was obtained from a study of sequential checkpoint blockade in melanoma. Background on the study: Randomization was 1:1 between first-line nivolumab→ipilimumab and ipilimumab→nivolumab.

Treatment described: randomized to nivolumab then ipilimumab (arm A) or the reverse (arm B). PBMC sorting kept live CD3+CD8+ cells without CD19 or CD56. The CDR3 sequence is 15 residues long. Germline CDR1 and CDR2: MGHRA and YSYEKL. The V end was cut by 0 bases, the J end by 6 bases, with 15 bases between. Generated by immunoSEQ multiplex PCR, the TCRdb table keeps only in-frame clones and is missing some. This table holds about 20,000 clones, roughly four fifths found once. The receptor was isolated from a human donor with melanoma. This specimen was CD8+ T cells sorted from blood (inferred from file names), taken from a patient given nivolumab and ipilimumab in sequence. The chain recombines TRBV4-1 with TRBJ2-7; TRBD1 is a possible D gene (5 bases). CDR3 coding DNA: TGCGCCAGCAGCCAAGAGCCTAGGGGTGATTTCGAGCAGTACTTC. Its protein product is CASSQEPRGDFEQYF.